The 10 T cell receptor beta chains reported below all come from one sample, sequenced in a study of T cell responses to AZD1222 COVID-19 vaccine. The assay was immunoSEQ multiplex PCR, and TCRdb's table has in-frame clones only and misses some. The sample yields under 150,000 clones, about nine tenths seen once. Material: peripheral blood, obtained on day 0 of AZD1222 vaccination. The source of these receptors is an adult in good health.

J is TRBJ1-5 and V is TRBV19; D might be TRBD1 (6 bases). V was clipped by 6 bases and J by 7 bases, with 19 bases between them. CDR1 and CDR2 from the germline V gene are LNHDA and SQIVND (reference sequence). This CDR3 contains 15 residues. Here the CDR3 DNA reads TGTGCCAGTAGAGGGTGGGCAGGGGAGTTGCAGCCCCAGCATTTT. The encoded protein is CASRGWAGELQPQHF.

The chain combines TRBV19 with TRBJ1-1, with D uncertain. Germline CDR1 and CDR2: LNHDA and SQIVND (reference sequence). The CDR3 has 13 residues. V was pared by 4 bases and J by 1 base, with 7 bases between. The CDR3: CASSTHPNTEAFF. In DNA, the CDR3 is TGTGCCAGTAGTACACACCCGAACACTGAAGCTTTCTTT.

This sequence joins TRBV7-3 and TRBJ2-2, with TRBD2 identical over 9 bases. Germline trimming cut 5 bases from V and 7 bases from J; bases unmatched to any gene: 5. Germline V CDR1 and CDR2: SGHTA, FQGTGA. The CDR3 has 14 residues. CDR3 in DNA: TGTGCCAGCAGCCTCGGACTAGCGAACGGGGAGCTGTTTTTT. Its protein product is CASSLGLANGELFF. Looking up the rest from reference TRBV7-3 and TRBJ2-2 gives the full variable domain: GAGVSQTPSNKVTEKGKYVELRCDPISGHTALYWYRQSLGQGPEFLIYFQGTGAADDSGLPNDRFFAVRPEGSVSTLKIQRTERGDSAVYLCASSLGLANGELFFGEGSRLTVL.

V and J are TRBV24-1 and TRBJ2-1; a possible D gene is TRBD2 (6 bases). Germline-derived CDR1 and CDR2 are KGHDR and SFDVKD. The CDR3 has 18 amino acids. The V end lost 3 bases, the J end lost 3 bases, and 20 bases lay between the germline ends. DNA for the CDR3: TGTGCCACCAGTGATCCTACGGGCCAAGGAGGGTACTACAATGAGCAGTTCTTC. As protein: CATSDPTGQGGYYNEQFF.

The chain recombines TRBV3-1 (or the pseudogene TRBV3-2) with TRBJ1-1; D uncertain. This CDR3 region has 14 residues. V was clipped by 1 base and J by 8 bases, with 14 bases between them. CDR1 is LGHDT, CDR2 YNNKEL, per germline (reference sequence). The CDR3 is CASSQAQHGPEAFF. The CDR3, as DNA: TGTGCCAGCAGCCAAGCCCAGCACGGTCCAGAAGCTTTCTTT.

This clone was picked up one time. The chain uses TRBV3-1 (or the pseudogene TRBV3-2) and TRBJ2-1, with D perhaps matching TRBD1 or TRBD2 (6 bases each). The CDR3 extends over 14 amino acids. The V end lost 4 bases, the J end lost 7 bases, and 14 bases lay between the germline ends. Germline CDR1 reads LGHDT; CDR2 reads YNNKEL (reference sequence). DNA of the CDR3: TGTGCCAGCAGCCCGGGGGCCTTCGGGAATGAGCAGTTCTTC. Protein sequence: CASSPGAFGNEQFF.

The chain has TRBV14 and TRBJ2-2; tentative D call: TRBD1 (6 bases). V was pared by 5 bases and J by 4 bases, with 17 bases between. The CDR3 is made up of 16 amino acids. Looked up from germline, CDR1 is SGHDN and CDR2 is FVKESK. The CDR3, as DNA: TGTGCCAGCAGCTCACCGGGACACAGCCCCACCGGGGAGCTGTTTTTT. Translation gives CASSSPGHSPTGELFF.

CDR3: CASSPVGYGYTF. The DNA of the CDR3 is TGTGCCAGCAGCCCCGTGGGATATGGCTACACCTTC. The chain carries TRBV5-5 and TRBJ1-2; D uncertain. CDR1 and CDR2 from the germline V gene are SGHKS and YYEKEE (reference sequence). The V end was cut by 4 bases, the J end by 5 bases, with 9 bases between. The CDR3 length is 12 residues. The full variable domain, in which reference TRBV5-5 and TRBJ1-2 provide the parts outside the CDR3, is DAGVTQSPTHLIKTRGQQVTLRCSPISGHKSVSWYQQVLGQGPQFIFQYYEKEERGRGNFPDRFSARQFPNYSSELNVNALLLGDSALYLCASSPVGYGYTFGSGTRLTVV.

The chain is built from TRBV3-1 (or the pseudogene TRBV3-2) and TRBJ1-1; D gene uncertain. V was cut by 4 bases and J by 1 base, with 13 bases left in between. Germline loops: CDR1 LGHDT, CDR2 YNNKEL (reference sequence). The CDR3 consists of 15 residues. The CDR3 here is CASSPQPTRNTEAFF. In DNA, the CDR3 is TGTGCCAGCAGCCCCCAACCCACAAGGAACACTGAAGCTTTCTTT.

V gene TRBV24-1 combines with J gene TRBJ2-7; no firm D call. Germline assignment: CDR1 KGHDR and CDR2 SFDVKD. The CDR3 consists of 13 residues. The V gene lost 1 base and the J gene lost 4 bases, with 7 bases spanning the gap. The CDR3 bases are TGTGCCACCAGTGATTTCAACCAGTACGAGCAGTACTTC. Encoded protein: CATSDFNQYEQYF.